A selection of T cell receptor beta chains follows, all from one sample in a study of cytomegalovirus exposure and HLA in healthy donors. Sequencing was performed with immunoSEQ multiplex PCR; in TCRdb, only in-frame clones are kept and a portion is missing. The sample consists of about 130,000 clones, more than 15% of them appearing once. Sequencing input: PBMCs. Receptors originate from a female donor in good health and CMV-seropositive. The conserved cysteine and the conserved F or W are not part of the CDR3 here. D genes are given only for firm matches. Only some rows state a clone size, as once, few, many or a class for expanded clones.

abundance,v_gene,d_gene,CDR3aa
NA,TRBV5-1,TRBD1,ASSPTGGSGNTIY
NA,TRBV28,TRBD2,ASSSALAVELYEQY
NA,TRBV4-3,NA,ASSQDSGYQETQY
NA,TRBV30,NA,AWSRESRYEQY
NA,TRBV6-5,TRBD2,ASSQGLAGEETQY
NA,TRBV10-2,TRBD1,ASSKTGTPLTEAF
few,TRBV4-1,TRBD1,ASSRDREYQSNQPQH
NA,TRBV5-6,NA,ASSQTLGEGYGYT
NA,TRBV28,TRBD1,ASSHNPGQGNYGYT
NA,TRBV2,NA,ASSARAGGIYEQY
few,TRBV7-2,NA,ASSLDSQETQY
few,TRBV28,TRBD1,ASSSIRLGQPETQY
few,TRBV6-6,TRBD1,ASNNNQGAYGYT
NA,TRBV27,TRBD2,ASSEALAGIQTQY
NA,TRBV27,TRBD2,ASSPVAGGLRNNEQF
NA,TRBV7-6,NA,ASSLNREGEQF
few,TRBV6-5,NA,ASSYSSPRGYT
few,TRBV6-5,NA,ASCLGRQSEETQY
few,TRBV7-9,TRBD1,ASSPRDRVVDTQY
NA,TRBV9,NA,ASSVLSESADTQY
few,TRBV29-1,TRBD1,SVSGQRPYGYT
NA,TRBV2,TRBD2,ASSRLAGANEQF
NA,TRBV7-2,TRBD1,ASSPRTGIYGYT
few,TRBV5-1,TRBD1,ASSLGQGALEAF
few,TRBV30,NA,AWSPIQGLFTEAF
NA,TRBV19,TRBD1,ASSGRDSRRTQY
NA,TRBV4-3,NA,ASSHFTSGTPPAEQY
NA,TRBV27,TRBD1,ASSRLWRQGAIDEQY
NA,TRBV27,NA,ASRKQGSPGEQY
few,TRBV5-1,TRBD1,ASSPGQGYTEAF
few,TRBV19,NA,ASSIVGGGNQPQH
few,TRBV30,NA,AWSVRGKYRTDTQY
NA,TRBV7-2,NA,ASSLGGRDNQPQH
few,TRBV4-1,NA,ASSQEVYGNTEAF
NA,TRBV9,NA,ASSVRTGTNVDEQF
medium-sized,TRBV19,TRBD2,ASIRTSGGYTGELF
few,TRBV5-1,NA,ASSYLKGQHTDTQY
NA,TRBV7-2,NA,ASSLGQGWDNEQF
NA,TRBV6-6,NA,ASSSPGYEQF
NA,TRBV27,TRBD1,ASNGQGIGNTIY
NA,TRBV30,NA,AWSRLTSTDTQY
NA,TRBV9,TRBD1,ASSERGRDTQY
NA,TRBV7-9,NA,ASSPGWAASSYEQY
NA,TRBV29-1,NA,SVEGGLGLTDTQY
few,TRBV19,NA,ASSTVTGIFLRYEQY
NA,TRBV14,NA,ASSQTLGGLYGYT
NA,TRBV6-1,NA,ASSVARGVYTEAF
NA,TRBV6-1,TRBD1,ASSVGGQGTDTQY
NA,TRBV28,NA,ASSTTVNNEKLF